The 8 T cell receptor beta chains listed next were all sequenced from one sample in a study of blood T cell repertoires in COVID-19. Measured with immunoSEQ multiplex PCR; TCRdb has only the in-frame clones, and not every one. The sample contains 95,000 to 110,000 clones, approximately 88% of which appear only once. The sample was peripheral blood. These receptors were taken from a man aged 50-59 years with active or convalescent COVID-19.

This chain uses TRBV29-1 with TRBJ2-7; weak D call: TRBD1 (5 bases). V was pared by 4 bases and J by 4 bases, with 23 bases between. CDR3 size: 16 residues. The V gene's germline CDR1 is SQVTM and CDR2 ANQGSEA. The CDR3 spells CSVVAPTGRLRYEQYF. In nucleotides, the CDR3 is TGCAGCGTTGTTGCCCCCACAGGACGGTTAAGGTACGAGCAGTACTTC.

This rearrangement joins TRBV19 to TRBJ1-6; 9 bases map to TRBD1. V shed 5 bases and J 8 bases; nucleotides not matched to a gene: 13. CDR1 is LNHDA and CDR2 is SQIVND in the germline V gene (reference sequence). The CDR3 is 17 residues long. CDR3 sequence reads: CASSSISPGTGHSPLHF. CDR3 nucleotide sequence: TGTGCCAGTAGTTCGATCAGCCCCGGGACAGGGCATTCACCCCTCCACTTT.

The chain links TRBV6-6 to TRBJ1-5; 8 nucleotides line up with TRBD1. CDR1 MNHNY and CDR2 SVGAGI come from the germline V gene (reference sequence). This CDR3 spans 14 amino acids. The trim removed 7 bases at V and 5 bases at J, leaving 7 bases unmatched. The DNA of the CDR3 is TGTGCCAGCATGATGGGACAGGAGCATCAGCCCCAGCATTTT. Protein: CASMMGQEHQPQHF.

The chain links TRBV7-2 to TRBJ2-7; a possible D gene is TRBD2 (5 bases). Germline V CDR1 and CDR2: SGHTA, FQGNSA. The V gene lost 1 base and the J gene lost 7 bases, with 11 bases spanning the gap. The CDR3 runs to 13 residues. CDR3 sequence (DNA): TGTGCCAGCAGCTTAGGGGTGACGGGGGAGCAGTACTTC. Its translation is CASSLGVTGEQYF.

This chain uses TRBV18 with TRBJ1-5; no reliable D call. In germline, CDR1 is KGHSH, CDR2 LQKENI. V was clipped by 5 bases and J by 5 bases, with 10 bases between them. The CDR3 runs to 13 residues. The CDR3 is CASSSREDQPQHF. In DNA, the CDR3 is TGTGCCAGCTCATCCCGGGAAGATCAGCCCCAGCATTTT.

The genes are TRBV5-4 and TRBJ2-5; TRBD1 aligns across 7 bases. Germline CDR1 is SGHNT and CDR2 is YYREEE (reference sequence). The CDR3 length is 14 residues. V trimming: 10 bases; J trimming: 1 base; junction bases outside the gene matches: 10. The CDR3 DNA reads TGTGCCGGACAGGAGAGGGTTGGCCAAGAGACCCAGTACTTC. This codes for CAGQERVGQETQYF.

V is TRBV7-2 and J is TRBJ2-5, with D perhaps matching TRBD2 (6 bases). Between the trimmed V and J ends, which lost 1 base and 2 bases, there was a span of 14 bases. Germline loops: CDR1 SGHTA, CDR2 FQGNSA. This CDR3 has 16 amino acids. CDR3 sequence reads: CASSLGGSGRQETQYF. DNA for the CDR3: TGTGCCAGCAGCTTAGGTGGTAGCGGAAGACAAGAGACCCAGTACTTC.

The chain uses TRBV28 and TRBJ2-1; D is undetermined. V dropped 4 bases and J dropped 9 bases, with 7 bases sitting between them. The germline V gene encodes CDR1 MDHEN and CDR2 SYDVKM. The length of the CDR3 is 11 residues. The CDR3 is CASSSILEQFF. The CDR3 DNA sequence: TGTGCCAGCAGTTCAATACTTGAGCAGTTCTTC.